Listed below are T cell receptor beta chains from one sample, sequenced in a study of shared clonotypes between healthy human individuals. Method: immunoSEQ multiplex PCR; TCRdb's copy keeps in-frame clones and lacks some. This table holds about 1.5 million clones, about 96% found once. The sample consisted of naive CD4+ T cells sorted from blood. The receptors shown here come from a man aged 25-40 years in good health. The CDR3 runs from the conserved cysteine through the conserved F or W. Fields, in order: CDR3 DNA, CDR3 protein, D gene, V gene, J gene, clone size. D genes are given only for firm matches. Some rows have no size entry. The others give once, few or many, or a class for an expanded clone.

CDR3nt: TGTGCCAGCAGCCCAGGGAGACTAGCGTGGAATGAGCAGTTCTTC
CDR3aa: CASSPGRLAWNEQFF
d_gene: TRBD2
v_gene: TRBV7-9
j_gene: TRBJ2-1
abundance: .

CDR3nt: TGCGCCAGCAGCTTGGCTGTGGGACCAGACTACGAGCAGTACTTC
CDR3aa: CASSLAVGPDYEQYF
d_gene: .
v_gene: TRBV5-1
j_gene: TRBJ2-7
abundance: .

CDR3nt: TGTGCCTGGAGTGTATCCTATCCCAGGGAGCAGTACTTC
CDR3aa: CAWSVSYPREQYF
d_gene: .
v_gene: TRBV30
j_gene: TRBJ2-7
abundance: once

CDR3nt: TGTGCCAGCAGTCCTTACCAGACGCACTCTGGAAACACCATATATTTT
CDR3aa: CASSPYQTHSGNTIYF
d_gene: .
v_gene: TRBV11-2
j_gene: TRBJ1-3
abundance: .

CDR3nt: TGCGCCAGCAGCTTAAGCACCGGGACAGCCTTTAATGAAAAACTGTTTTTT
CDR3aa: CASSLSTGTAFNEKLFF
d_gene: TRBD1
v_gene: TRBV5-1
j_gene: TRBJ1-4
abundance: .

CDR3nt: TGTGCCAGCAGCTTAGCTAACAAACCCTACGAGCAGTACTTC
CDR3aa: CASSLANKPYEQYF
d_gene: .
v_gene: TRBV7-2
j_gene: TRBJ2-7
abundance: .

CDR3nt: TGCGCCAGCAGCTGGGACAGGGGAAATGCAACTAATGAAAAACTGTTTTTT
CDR3aa: CASSWDRGNATNEKLFF
d_gene: TRBD1
v_gene: TRBV5-1
j_gene: TRBJ1-4
abundance: .

CDR3nt: TGTGCCAGCTCACCAGGGACAGGGGGCGAACACGAGCAGTACTTC
CDR3aa: CASSPGTGGEHEQYF
d_gene: TRBD1
v_gene: TRBV18
j_gene: TRBJ2-7
abundance: .

CDR3nt: TGTGCCAGCAGCAAACCAGGGCTGACTAATGAAAAACTGTTTTTT
CDR3aa: CASSKPGLTNEKLFF
d_gene: .
v_gene: TRBV7-9
j_gene: TRBJ1-4
abundance: .

CDR3nt: TGTGCCAGCAGCGCGATTGGGGACAGGTCGCCCTATGGCTACACCTTC
CDR3aa: CASSAIGDRSPYGYTF
d_gene: TRBD1
v_gene: TRBV9
j_gene: TRBJ1-2
abundance: .

CDR3nt: TGTGCCAGCAGCTTGGGTGGCGGCTTGAGCCGGGAAGTTTTC
CDR3aa: CASSLGGGLSREVF
d_gene: .
v_gene: TRBV5-4
j_gene: TRBJ2-4
abundance: .

CDR3nt: TGTGCCAGCAGTGAACGCTGGGCGCAGTATTTT
CDR3aa: CASSERWAQYF
d_gene: .
v_gene: TRBV25-1
j_gene: TRBJ2-3
abundance: .

CDR3nt: TGTGCCAGCAGCACCCTGGCGGAAGGGTCCTACGAGCAGTACTTC
CDR3aa: CASSTLAEGSYEQYF
d_gene: .
v_gene: TRBV13
j_gene: TRBJ2-7
abundance: .

CDR3nt: TGTGCCAGCAGTCCGGAGGAGACCCAGTACTTC
CDR3aa: CASSPEETQYF
d_gene: .
v_gene: TRBV2
j_gene: TRBJ2-5
abundance: .

CDR3nt: TGTGCCAGCAGTTACCCCCCACTAGCGGGAGGGCTCGAGCAGTACTTC
CDR3aa: CASSYPPLAGGLEQYF
d_gene: TRBD2
v_gene: TRBV6-8
j_gene: TRBJ2-7
abundance: .

CDR3nt: TGCACCAGCAGCCAACCCGGGAGCTCCTACAATGAGCAGTTCTTC
CDR3aa: CTSSQPGSSYNEQFF
d_gene: .
v_gene: TRBV1
j_gene: TRBJ2-1
abundance: .

CDR3nt: TGTGCCAGCCAACGAGGCAATCAGCCCCAGCATTTT
CDR3aa: CASQRGNQPQHF
d_gene: .
v_gene: TRBV6-1
j_gene: TRBJ1-5
abundance: .

CDR3nt: TGCGCCAGCAGCCGAGATCTAGCGGGAGGGCGGGTAAGTGAGCAGTTCTTC
CDR3aa: CASSRDLAGGRVSEQFF
d_gene: TRBD2
v_gene: TRBV4-3
j_gene: TRBJ2-1
abundance: .

CDR3nt: TGTGCCAGCCGAATCACCCAGGGTTTACCCCTCAATCAGCCCCAGCATTTT
CDR3aa: CASRITQGLPLNQPQHF
d_gene: .
v_gene: TRBV19
j_gene: TRBJ1-5
abundance: .

CDR3nt: TGTGCCAGCAGCTTAGCGGGGGCAGGGAACACTGAAGCTTTCTTT
CDR3aa: CASSLAGAGNTEAFF
d_gene: .
v_gene: TRBV7-6
j_gene: TRBJ1-1
abundance: .

CDR3nt: TGCGCCAGCAGCTCCTTTGGGACAGGGAGCTCCTACGAGCAGTACTTC
CDR3aa: CASSSFGTGSSYEQYF
d_gene: TRBD1
v_gene: TRBV5-1
j_gene: TRBJ2-7
abundance: .

CDR3nt: TGTGCCAGCAGTCTACTAGCGGGAGGGACAGATACGCAGTATTTT
CDR3aa: CASSLLAGGTDTQYF
d_gene: TRBD2
v_gene: TRBV28
j_gene: TRBJ2-3
abundance: .

CDR3nt: TGTGCCAGCAGTTACGGCGCGGGATCGGGTAATGAGCAGTTCTTC
CDR3aa: CASSYGAGSGNEQFF
d_gene: .
v_gene: TRBV6-5
j_gene: TRBJ2-1
abundance: .

CDR3nt: TGTGCCAGCAGCCGGCCGGGACTAGCGCGGAATGAGCAGTTCTTC
CDR3aa: CASSRPGLARNEQFF
d_gene: TRBD2
v_gene: TRBV14
j_gene: TRBJ2-1
abundance: .

CDR3nt: TGTGCCAGCACCATAGACAGGACGGGGACTGAAGCTTTCTTT
CDR3aa: CASTIDRTGTEAFF
d_gene: .
v_gene: TRBV7-9
j_gene: TRBJ1-1
abundance: .

CDR3nt: TGTGCCAGCAGATCCGACCAAGCGAGATGGTTATCCTACAATGAGCAGTTCTTC
CDR3aa: CASRSDQARWLSYNEQFF
d_gene: .
v_gene: TRBV5-6
j_gene: TRBJ2-1
abundance: .

CDR3nt: TGTGCCAGCAGCCTAACGGGGGCAGGATTCGGCTACACCTTC
CDR3aa: CASSLTGAGFGYTF
d_gene: .
v_gene: TRBV7-3
j_gene: TRBJ1-2
abundance: .

CDR3nt: TGTGCCTGGAGTGGACGGACAGGGGGAAGGGATCAGCCCCAGCATTTT
CDR3aa: CAWSGRTGGRDQPQHF
d_gene: TRBD1
v_gene: TRBV30
j_gene: TRBJ1-5
abundance: once

CDR3nt: TGCGCCAGCAGCTTGGGAGGGACAGGGATAGCAGATACGCAGTATTTT
CDR3aa: CASSLGGTGIADTQYF
d_gene: TRBD1
v_gene: TRBV5-1
j_gene: TRBJ2-3
abundance: .

CDR3nt: TGTGCCAGCAGCGTAGTAGGATCCCAGAGTCACGCAAACACCATATATTTT
CDR3aa: CASSVVGSQSHANTIYF
d_gene: .
v_gene: TRBV9
j_gene: TRBJ1-3
abundance: .

CDR3nt: TGCGCCAGCCAACCGGGACCTCCAACTTACGAGCAGTACTTC
CDR3aa: CASQPGPPTYEQYF
d_gene: .
v_gene: TRBV10-2
j_gene: TRBJ2-7
abundance: .

CDR3nt: TGTGCCAGCTCACCGCAGGGGAACGAAAAACTGTTTTTT
CDR3aa: CASSPQGNEKLFF
d_gene: .
v_gene: TRBV18
j_gene: TRBJ1-4
abundance: .

CDR3nt: TGTGCCTGGAAGGGGCGGGTCAGGAACACCATATATTTT
CDR3aa: CAWKGRVRNTIYF
d_gene: .
v_gene: TRBV30
j_gene: TRBJ1-3
abundance: .

CDR3nt: TGTGCCAGCAGCGTTAGCGGGAGGTTCGATGAGCAGTTCTTC
CDR3aa: CASSVSGRFDEQFF
d_gene: TRBD2
v_gene: TRBV9
j_gene: TRBJ2-1
abundance: .

CDR3nt: TGTGCCGCAGGGATAGCGGGAGCTAGAAATGAGCAGTTCTTC
CDR3aa: CAAGIAGARNEQFF
d_gene: TRBD2
v_gene: TRBV6-5
j_gene: TRBJ2-1
abundance: .

CDR3nt: TGTGCCAGTAGTCCCTCCCATGTGGGCACTGAAGCTTTCTTT
CDR3aa: CASSPSHVGTEAFF
d_gene: .
v_gene: TRBV19
j_gene: TRBJ1-1
abundance: .

CDR3nt: TGCAGCGTTGAGGTGCAGGGTTCGGACACTGAAGCTTTCTTT
CDR3aa: CSVEVQGSDTEAFF
d_gene: .
v_gene: TRBV29-1
j_gene: TRBJ1-1
abundance: once

CDR3nt: TGCGCCAGCAGCCCGATGGGGCAGACAGGGTCGGTAGAGACCCAGTACTTC
CDR3aa: CASSPMGQTGSVETQYF
d_gene: TRBD1
v_gene: TRBV5-1
j_gene: TRBJ2-5
abundance: .

CDR3nt: TGTGCCATCAGTAACCGTGCCGGCGGGAGGGCCGCAGATACGCAGTATTTT
CDR3aa: CAISNRAGGRAADTQYF
d_gene: TRBD2
v_gene: TRBV10-3
j_gene: TRBJ2-3
abundance: once

CDR3nt: TGTGCCAGCAGCTTAGAGGGGATTAGCAATCAGCCCCAGCATTTT
CDR3aa: CASSLEGISNQPQHF
d_gene: .
v_gene: TRBV5-5
j_gene: TRBJ1-5
abundance: .

CDR3nt: TGCAGCGTTGATGGCGGGAGTTTAGTAAATGAGCAGTTCTTC
CDR3aa: CSVDGGSLVNEQFF
d_gene: TRBD2
v_gene: TRBV29-1
j_gene: TRBJ2-1
abundance: .

CDR3nt: TGTGCCGGCACGGCTAGCGGGAGTGCTGAGCAGTTCTTC
CDR3aa: CAGTASGSAEQFF
d_gene: TRBD2
v_gene: TRBV2
j_gene: TRBJ2-1
abundance: .

CDR3nt: TGTGCCAGCAAAAGGGCATTTAGCAATCAGCCCCAGCATTTT
CDR3aa: CASKRAFSNQPQHF
d_gene: .
v_gene: TRBV2
j_gene: TRBJ1-5
abundance: .

CDR3nt: TGTGCCAGCAGCTTTTTGCGGTCCTACAATGAGCAGTTCTTC
CDR3aa: CASSFLRSYNEQFF
d_gene: .
v_gene: TRBV13
j_gene: TRBJ2-1
abundance: .

CDR3nt: TGTGCCAGCAGTTCGACTGCTGGGGCCAACGTCCTGACTTTC
CDR3aa: CASSSTAGANVLTF
d_gene: .
v_gene: TRBV28
j_gene: TRBJ2-6
abundance: .

CDR3nt: TGCGCCAGCAGCTTCGGGACATACTCCTACAATGAGCAGTTCTTC
CDR3aa: CASSFGTYSYNEQFF
d_gene: .
v_gene: TRBV5-1
j_gene: TRBJ2-1
abundance: .

CDR3nt: TGTGCCAGCAGGCAAGGGGCGAACACCGGGGAGCTGTTTTTT
CDR3aa: CASRQGANTGELFF
d_gene: .
v_gene: TRBV28
j_gene: TRBJ2-2
abundance: once

CDR3nt: TGTGCCAGCAGACCTCCCCAGTCTTGGAACACTGAAGCTTTCTTT
CDR3aa: CASRPPQSWNTEAFF
d_gene: .
v_gene: TRBV6-5
j_gene: TRBJ1-1
abundance: .

CDR3nt: TGTGCCAGCAGATTAAGGGCTACCACCTACGAGCAGTACTTC
CDR3aa: CASRLRATTYEQYF
d_gene: .
v_gene: TRBV6-6
j_gene: TRBJ2-7
abundance: .

CDR3nt: TGTGCCAGCAGCTTAGCCTACCGAGGGGAGCAGTACTTC
CDR3aa: CASSLAYRGEQYF
d_gene: .
v_gene: TRBV11-2
j_gene: TRBJ2-7
abundance: .

CDR3nt: TGCGCCAGCAGCCCAGCCTCTGTGGGGTTCACAGATACGCAGTATTTT
CDR3aa: CASSPASVGFTDTQYF
d_gene: .
v_gene: TRBV5-1
j_gene: TRBJ2-3
abundance: .

CDR3nt: TGCGCCAGCAGCTTGACTAGCGGGAGTGGGGAGCAGTACTTC
CDR3aa: CASSLTSGSGEQYF
d_gene: TRBD2
v_gene: TRBV5-1
j_gene: TRBJ2-7
abundance: .

CDR3nt: TGTGCCAGCAGCTTAGGCGGGGGGACGGATTATGGCTACACCTTC
CDR3aa: CASSLGGGTDYGYTF
d_gene: .
v_gene: TRBV7-2
j_gene: TRBJ1-2
abundance: .

CDR3nt: TGTGCCAGCAGCTTGGAGACTAGGATAGATACGCAGTATTTT
CDR3aa: CASSLETRIDTQYF
d_gene: .
v_gene: TRBV5-4
j_gene: TRBJ2-3
abundance: .

CDR3nt: TGTGCCAGTAGTATAGCACAGGGGGCCGGTACGCAGTATTTT
CDR3aa: CASSIAQGAGTQYF
d_gene: TRBD1
v_gene: TRBV19
j_gene: TRBJ2-3
abundance: .